This T cell receptor beta chain was sequenced for a study of breast tumors, draining lymph nodes, adjacent tissues. Whole-study results and caveats: Luminal-like breast cancer showed significantly greater tumor-nontumor repertoire similarity than basal-like breast cancer did. Compared with lymph nodes, tumors were less diverse; compared with nontumor tissue, more.

The lymph nodes were axillary draining lymph nodes from breast cancer patients. TCRdb reanalysed the multiplex PCR reads using MiXCR and keeps one entry per CDR3 protein. The sample has about 140,000 distinct CDR3 sequences; about 30% are singletons. This clonotype has only a few counts. Its antigen is not known. The length of the CDR3 is 15 residues. Germline V gene sequence: CDR1 SGHDT, CDR2 YYEEEE. The V and J ends lost 0 bases and 8 bases respectively, with 15 bases between them. The receptor comes from a female donor with breast cancer. Some clones in this sample may be carry-over from other donors' samples. The chain is built from TRBV5-6 and TRBJ2-1; the D gene is possibly TRBD2 (7 bases). Sequencing was performed on axillary lymph node tissue. The DNA for the CDR3 is TGTGCCAGCAGCTTGGGGAGCGCGGGGGCCCATGAGCAGTTCTTC. This encodes CASSLGSAGAHEQFF.